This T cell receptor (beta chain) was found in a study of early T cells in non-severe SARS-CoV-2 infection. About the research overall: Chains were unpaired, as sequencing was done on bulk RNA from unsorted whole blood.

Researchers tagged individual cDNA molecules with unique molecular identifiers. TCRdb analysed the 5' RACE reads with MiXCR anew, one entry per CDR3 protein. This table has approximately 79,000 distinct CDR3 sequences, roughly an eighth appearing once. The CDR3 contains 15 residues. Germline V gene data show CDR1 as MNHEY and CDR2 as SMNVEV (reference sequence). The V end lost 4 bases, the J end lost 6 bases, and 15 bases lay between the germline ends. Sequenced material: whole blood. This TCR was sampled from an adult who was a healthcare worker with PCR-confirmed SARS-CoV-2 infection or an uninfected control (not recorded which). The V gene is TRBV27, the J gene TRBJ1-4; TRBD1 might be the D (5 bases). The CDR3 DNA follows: TGTGCCAGCAGTTCCCGACAGCCTCGTGATGAAAAACTGTTTTTT. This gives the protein CASSSRQPRDEKLFF.